The TCR beta chain described here comes from a study of brain T cells in children with intractable seizures (dated by TCRdb to about 2021). Broadly, across the study: A NanoString immunology panel was first used to screen resected brain tissue from more than 40 pediatric epilepsy surgery cases for immune gene transcripts. About 70% of the 12 selected surgery cases also had pre-surgery blood sequenced, which left four cases with brain tissue only. Overall study outcomes, separate from this receptor: Because sequencing depth was different between pre-surgery and post-surgery blood, clones absent from the pre-surgery sample may reflect undersampling. Viral specificity was inferred solely from CDR3 sequence similarity, and the HCMV serostatus of the patients was not known.

The time point label for this specimen denotes: blood from clinic visit 5 months post-surgery; TSC patient then seizure free. The surgery cases with the highest brain T cell transcript signatures were chosen for TCR beta chain sequencing of brain tissue, and also of blood when blood was available. Before surgery, patients had received at least one anti-epileptic drug. The TCR-sequenced patients were children whose drug-resistant epilepsy was caused by tuberous sclerosis complex, focal cortical dysplasia, Rasmussen encephalitis or hemimegalencephaly. The Monarch genomic DNA purification kit was used to extract bulk genomic DNA from unsorted brain tissue and whole blood. The germline V gene sets CDR1 to SGDLS and CDR2 to YYNGEE. The germline ends are 18 bases apart after V is trimmed by 6 bases and J by 0 bases. The CDR3 contains 16 residues, cysteine and phenylalanine counted. Solely the CDR3 DNA is kept, with 48 bases framed from the first base.

TCR beta chain sequences were generated from genomic DNA using the immunoSEQ assay. Turning to the authors' computational methods: CDR3 sequences not starting with the conserved framework cysteine at position 104 were manually removed. To get clonality, the normalized Shannon's Diversity Index was subtracted from one, giving values from 0 (maximal diversity) to 1 (oligoclonal). To check whether a given CDR3 had different frequencies in two samples, for example brain versus blood, chi-squared comparison-of-proportions tests were used. Public clonotypes were identified through searches of immuneACCESS, and similarity to known antiviral clonotypes was evaluated with the VDJdb browser. The table was pulled from immuneACCESS by TCRdb, which kept in-frame rearrangements only. Such tables lose some clones; where checked, under half of the loss comes from unresolved V genes, and the rest has no known cause. Clone size and the V and J calls come from that table; the DNA yielded D and trimming. This sample lists hundreds of thousands of clones; about 94% were detected once. The ten largest clones capture 5% to 7% of the sample.

Regarding this clone: No antigen is known for it. Base qualities are not at hand, and no much larger clone is one base apart.

Sample: peripheral blood, taken about 5 months after surgery. The chain employs TRBV9 and TRBJ2-5; no D gene can be assigned with confidence. The TCR comes from a boy in the first two years of life with tuberous sclerosis and intractable seizures. The nucleotides read TGTGCCAGCACACTACGATGCAGGCTCAACCAAGAGACCCAGTACTTC. This is translated as CASTLRCRLNQETQYF.